This T cell receptor beta chain was captured by sequencing in a study of T cell changes during pregnancy in multiple sclerosis. TCRdb's table, derived via immunoSEQ multiplex PCR, lists solely in-frame clones and lacks some. The sample has about 75,000 clones; roughly nine tenths are singletons. The CDR3 is 14 amino acids. CDR1 is LNHDA and CDR2 is SQIVND in the germline V gene (reference sequence). V dropped 10 bases and J dropped 0 bases, with 13 bases sitting between them. The chain is built from TRBV19 and TRBJ2-4; D call uncertain. The sample was peripheral blood, taken in the first trimester of pregnancy. The TCR originated in a female donor in good health, enrolled as a control in a pregnancy study. The CDR3 loop reads CATIEPGAKNIQYF. Here the CDR3 DNA reads TGTGCCACCATAGAACCCGGAGCCAAAAACATTCAGTACTTC. Using reference TRBV19 and TRBJ2-4 for the parts outside the CDR3, the full variable domain is DGGITQSPKYLFRKEGQNVTLSCEQNLNHDAMYWYRQDPGQGLRLIYYSQIVNDFQKGDIAEGYSVSREKKESFPLTVTSAQKNPTAFYLCATIEPGAKNIQYFGAGTRLSVL.